This TCR beta chain is from a study of T cells in Graves' hyperthyroidism and ophthalmopathy. This clonotype has at least ten counts. Its antigen is undetermined. Findings and limits, study-wide: By a 13 V-J model, ophthalmopathy was set apart from stable hyperthyroidism.

With 4 bases clipped from V and 4 bases from J, the junction kept 11 bases outside the gene matches. Looked up from germline, CDR1 is SGHRS and CDR2 is YFSETQ. The CDR3 has 16 amino acids. From RNA transcripts, TCR beta CDR3 regions were amplified. The HTBI primer set was used in a first-round RT-PCR of the TCR CDR3. MiXCR, applied by TCRdb to the multiplex PCR reads, yields one record per CDR3 protein. Of a few hundred thousand distinct CDR3 sequences detected, 15% to 19% appear once; the ten largest clones hold approximately 14%. Graves' hyperthyroidism was deemed stable absent ophthalmopathy progression within 18 months.

The specimen sequenced was blood. This chain links TRBV5-1 with TRBJ2-1; 7 positions agree with TRBD2. The TCR originated in a woman between 18 and 30 years old with Graves' hyperthyroidism. CDR3 amino acids: CASSTGTTLVYNEQFF. The CDR3 DNA reads TGCGCCAGCAGCACCGGGACTACCCTTGTATACAATGAGCAGTTCTTC.